Listed below are T cell receptor beta chains from one sample, sequenced in a study of CD8+ T cells in alopecia areata. Sequencing was performed with immunoSEQ multiplex PCR; in TCRdb, only in-frame clones are kept and a portion is missing. The sample lists around 250,000 clones, roughly 69% occurring once. This specimen consisted of CD4+ T cells sorted from blood, obtained at week 0. Receptors originate from a human donor with alopecia areata. CDR3s include the opening cysteine and the closing phenylalanine or tryptophan. A D gene is named only where the DNA matches it firmly. Size tells how often a clone was seen (once, few, many) or the class of an expanded clone, and some rows leave it out.

CDR3 length: 12; clone size: -; J gene: TRBJ2-7; V gene: TRBV30; D gene: -; CDR3 protein: CAWAGPSYEQYF; CDR3 DNA: TGTGCCTGGGCGGGACCCTCCTACGAGCAGTACTTC
CDR3 length: 15; clone size: -; J gene: TRBJ1-5; V gene: TRBV29-1; D gene: -; CDR3 protein: CSVVLDGAKNQPQHF; CDR3 DNA: TGCAGCGTTGTGCTGGACGGCGCTAAAAATCAGCCCCAGCATTTT
CDR3 length: 12; clone size: -; J gene: TRBJ2-7; V gene: TRBV25-1; D gene: -; CDR3 protein: CASSTGLYEQYF; CDR3 DNA: TGTGCCAGCAGTACAGGGCTGTACGAGCAGTACTTC
CDR3 length: 11; clone size: -; J gene: TRBJ1-1; V gene: TRBV20-1; D gene: -; CDR3 protein: CSAFGTGEAFF; CDR3 DNA: TGCAGTGCCTTCGGGACGGGTGAAGCTTTCTTT
CDR3 length: 15; clone size: -; J gene: TRBJ1-4; V gene: TRBV2; D gene: -; CDR3 protein: CASSEKNSYNEKLFF; CDR3 DNA: TGTGCCAGCAGTGAAAAAAACAGCTATAATGAAAAACTGTTTTTT
CDR3 length: 16; clone size: -; J gene: TRBJ2-3; V gene: TRBV9; D gene: TRBD1; CDR3 protein: CASSEDRGDLTDTQYF; CDR3 DNA: TGTGCCAGCAGCGAGGACAGGGGAGACCTCACAGATACGCAGTATTTT
CDR3 length: 16; clone size: -; J gene: TRBJ1-5; V gene: TRBV5-1; D gene: -; CDR3 protein: CASSPGGPWTNQPQHF; CDR3 DNA: TGCGCCAGCAGCCCGGGGGGACCCTGGACAAATCAGCCCCAGCATTTT
CDR3 length: 17; clone size: -; J gene: TRBJ2-7; V gene: TRBV4-1; D gene: TRBD1; CDR3 protein: CASSQSSRGTGPGGQYF; CDR3 DNA: TGCGCCAGCAGCCAAAGCTCGCGAGGGACAGGGCCGGGAGGGCAGTACTTC
CDR3 length: 14; clone size: -; J gene: TRBJ1-1; V gene: TRBV7-8; D gene: -; CDR3 protein: CASSHEGRDTEAFF; CDR3 DNA: TGTGCCAGCAGCCATGAAGGCAGGGACACTGAAGCTTTCTTT
CDR3 length: 13; clone size: -; J gene: TRBJ2-3; V gene: TRBV10-2; D gene: TRBD2; CDR3 protein: CASAGVNTDTQYF; CDR3 DNA: TGCGCCAGCGCGGGGGTTAACACAGATACGCAGTATTTT
CDR3 length: 14; clone size: -; J gene: TRBJ2-5; V gene: TRBV5-1; D gene: TRBD1; CDR3 protein: CASSWQGAQETQYF; CDR3 DNA: TGCGCCAGCAGCTGGCAGGGGGCCCAAGAGACCCAGTACTTC
CDR3 length: 14; clone size: -; J gene: TRBJ2-7; V gene: TRBV25-1; D gene: TRBD1; CDR3 protein: CASSLGTGRYEQYF; CDR3 DNA: TGTGCCAGCAGTTTAGGGACAGGGCGCTACGAGCAGTACTTC
CDR3 length: 14; clone size: -; J gene: TRBJ1-2; V gene: TRBV7-9; D gene: -; CDR3 protein: CASSSTFSNYGYTF; CDR3 DNA: TGTGCCAGCAGCTCAACCTTCTCTAACTATGGCTACACCTTC
CDR3 length: 13; clone size: -; J gene: TRBJ2-2; V gene: TRBV7-8; D gene: -; CDR3 protein: CASSLGGTGELFF; CDR3 DNA: TGTGCCAGCAGCTTAGGGGGTACCGGGGAGCTGTTTTTT
CDR3 length: 11; clone size: once; J gene: TRBJ1-2; V gene: TRBV20-1; D gene: -; CDR3 protein: CSAPPDYGYTF; CDR3 DNA: TGCAGTGCTCCCCCTGACTATGGCTACACCTTC
CDR3 length: 14; clone size: -; J gene: TRBJ1-5; V gene: TRBV2; D gene: -; CDR3 protein: CASSGEKRNQPQHF; CDR3 DNA: TGTGCCAGCAGCGGTGAAAAGAGAAATCAGCCCCAGCATTTT
CDR3 length: 12; clone size: -; J gene: TRBJ2-3; V gene: TRBV5-1; D gene: -; CDR3 protein: CASSSTGDTQYF; CDR3 DNA: TGCGCCAGCAGTTCGACGGGTGATACGCAGTATTTT
CDR3 length: 12; clone size: few; J gene: TRBJ1-4; V gene: TRBV2; D gene: -; CDR3 protein: CASSPGPEKLFF; CDR3 DNA: TGTGCCAGCAGCCCAGGACCGGAAAAACTGTTTTTT
CDR3 length: 13; clone size: -; J gene: TRBJ1-5; V gene: TRBV30; D gene: -; CDR3 protein: CAWSLQGNQPQHF; CDR3 DNA: TGTGCCTGGAGCCTCCAAGGCAATCAGCCCCAGCATTTT
CDR3 length: 14; clone size: -; J gene: TRBJ1-1; V gene: TRBV6-5; D gene: TRBD1; CDR3 protein: CASSQGQMNTEAFF; CDR3 DNA: TGTGCCAGCAGTCAGGGACAGATGAACACTGAAGCTTTCTTT
CDR3 length: 14; clone size: -; J gene: TRBJ2-2; V gene: TRBV6-5; D gene: -; CDR3 protein: CASSPGVIAGELFF; CDR3 DNA: TGTGCCAGCAGTCCAGGGGTGATCGCCGGGGAGCTGTTTTTT
CDR3 length: 14; clone size: -; J gene: TRBJ2-4; V gene: TRBV7-2; D gene: -; CDR3 protein: CASSLAIPPNIQYF; CDR3 DNA: TGTGCCAGCAGCTTAGCGATCCCGCCAAACATTCAGTACTTC
CDR3 length: 14; clone size: -; J gene: TRBJ2-2; V gene: TRBV2; D gene: TRBD2; CDR3 protein: CASKPGLATGELFF; CDR3 DNA: TGTGCCAGCAAACCGGGACTAGCCACCGGGGAGCTGTTTTTT
CDR3 length: 15; clone size: -; J gene: TRBJ1-5; V gene: TRBV6-6; D gene: -; CDR3 protein: CASSYSTGNNQPQHF; CDR3 DNA: TGTGCCAGCAGTTACTCGACAGGAAACAATCAGCCCCAGCATTTT
CDR3 length: 13; clone size: -; J gene: TRBJ1-1; V gene: TRBV5-1; D gene: -; CDR3 protein: CASRQNWNTEAFF; CDR3 DNA: TGCGCCAGCAGACAGAACTGGAACACTGAAGCTTTCTTT
CDR3 length: 15; clone size: -; J gene: TRBJ2-1; V gene: TRBV7-2; D gene: -; CDR3 protein: CASSLYSTTYNEQFF; CDR3 DNA: TGTGCCAGCAGCTTATATTCGACGACTTACAATGAGCAGTTCTTC
CDR3 length: 14; clone size: -; J gene: TRBJ2-1; V gene: TRBV9; D gene: -; CDR3 protein: CASSGQASYNEQFF; CDR3 DNA: TGTGCCAGCAGCGGCCAGGCTTCCTACAATGAGCAGTTCTTC
CDR3 length: 14; clone size: -; J gene: TRBJ2-5; V gene: TRBV7-7; D gene: TRBD2; CDR3 protein: CASSLGLAEETQYF; CDR3 DNA: TGTGCTAGCAGCTTAGGACTAGCGGAAGAGACCCAGTACTTC
CDR3 length: 14; clone size: -; J gene: TRBJ2-1; V gene: TRBV5-1; D gene: -; CDR3 protein: CASSLGQGGNEQFF; CDR3 DNA: TGCGCCAGCAGCTTGGGACAGGGAGGCAATGAGCAGTTCTTC
CDR3 length: 17; clone size: few; J gene: TRBJ2-1; V gene: TRBV10-3; D gene: TRBD2; CDR3 protein: CAISESTGGSSYNEQFF; CDR3 DNA: TGTGCCATCAGTGAGTCGACCGGCGGGAGCTCCTACAATGAGCAGTTCTTC
CDR3 length: 14; clone size: -; J gene: TRBJ2-2; V gene: TRBV7-9; D gene: -; CDR3 protein: CASSLVGATGELFF; CDR3 DNA: TGTGCCAGCAGCTTAGTAGGGGCGACCGGGGAGCTGTTTTTT
CDR3 length: 15; clone size: -; J gene: TRBJ2-3; V gene: TRBV29-1; D gene: TRBD1; CDR3 protein: CSVEPRTGGADTQYF; CDR3 DNA: TGCAGCGTTGAACCCCGGACAGGGGGCGCAGATACGCAGTATTTT
CDR3 length: 13; clone size: few; J gene: TRBJ1-1; V gene: TRBV29-1; D gene: -; CDR3 protein: CSVEVQGNTEAFF; CDR3 DNA: TGCAGCGTTGAGGTACAGGGGAACACTGAAGCTTTCTTT
CDR3 length: 13; clone size: few; J gene: TRBJ1-6; V gene: TRBV25-1; D gene: -; CDR3 protein: CASSSQHNSPLHF; CDR3 DNA: TGTGCCAGCAGTTCTCAGCATAATTCACCCCTCCACTTT
CDR3 length: 16; clone size: -; J gene: TRBJ2-1; V gene: TRBV5-1; D gene: TRBD2; CDR3 protein: CASSLTSGGQWDEQFF; CDR3 DNA: TGCGCCAGCAGCTTAACTAGCGGGGGCCAGTGGGATGAGCAGTTCTTC
CDR3 length: 15; clone size: few; J gene: TRBJ1-6; V gene: TRBV5-1; D gene: -; CDR3 protein: CASSLDGQPNSPLHF; CDR3 DNA: TGCGCCAGCAGCTTGGACGGCCAACCGAATTCACCCCTCCACTTT
CDR3 length: 16; clone size: -; J gene: TRBJ2-5; V gene: TRBV7-8; D gene: -; CDR3 protein: CASSSGEVWGGETQYF; CDR3 DNA: TGTGCCAGCAGCTCAGGGGAGGTCTGGGGAGGAGAGACCCAGTACTTC
CDR3 length: 13; clone size: -; J gene: TRBJ1-1; V gene: TRBV29-1; D gene: TRBD1; CDR3 protein: CSATTGTGTEAFF; CDR3 DNA: TGCAGCGCTACTACCGGGACAGGGACTGAAGCTTTCTTT
CDR3 length: 16; clone size: -; J gene: TRBJ2-5; V gene: TRBV2; D gene: TRBD2; CDR3 protein: CASSRTTSGGLETQYF; CDR3 DNA: TGTGCCAGCAGCCGAACCACTAGCGGGGGGCTCGAGACCCAGTACTTC
CDR3 length: 16; clone size: -; J gene: TRBJ2-1; V gene: TRBV4-3; D gene: -; CDR3 protein: CASSHGDRKGGDEQFF; CDR3 DNA: TGCGCCAGCAGCCATGGCGACAGGAAGGGAGGGGATGAGCAGTTCTTC
CDR3 length: 16; clone size: -; J gene: TRBJ2-3; V gene: TRBV5-1; D gene: TRBD2; CDR3 protein: CASSTGTSGGTDTQYF; CDR3 DNA: TGCGCCAGCAGCACCGGGACTAGCGGGGGCACAGATACGCAGTATTTT
CDR3 length: 14; clone size: -; J gene: TRBJ2-7; V gene: TRBV29-1; D gene: TRBD1; CDR3 protein: CSVGPRQGDYEQYF; CDR3 DNA: TGCAGCGTTGGGCCCCGACAGGGGGACTACGAGCAGTACTTC
CDR3 length: 15; clone size: -; J gene: TRBJ1-5; V gene: TRBV2; D gene: -; CDR3 protein: CASTPQITSNQPQHF; CDR3 DNA: TGTGCCAGCACCCCTCAAATTACGAGCAATCAGCCCCAGCATTTT
CDR3 length: 13; clone size: -; J gene: TRBJ2-5; V gene: TRBV5-1; D gene: -; CDR3 protein: CASKLIPQETQYF; CDR3 DNA: TGCGCCAGCAAACTCATACCCCAAGAGACCCAGTACTTC
CDR3 length: 14; clone size: -; J gene: TRBJ1-2; V gene: TRBV18; D gene: -; CDR3 protein: CANSPSGPNYGYTF; CDR3 DNA: TGTGCCAACTCACCTTCCGGGCCAAACTATGGCTACACCTTC
CDR3 length: 14; clone size: -; J gene: TRBJ1-4; V gene: TRBV7-2; D gene: TRBD1; CDR3 protein: CASSPDRVHEKLFF; CDR3 DNA: TGTGCCAGCAGCCCGGACAGGGTACATGAAAAACTGTTTTTT
CDR3 length: 11; clone size: -; J gene: TRBJ1-2; V gene: TRBV20-1; D gene: -; CDR3 protein: CSAVRIYGYTF; CDR3 DNA: TGCAGTGCTGTCAGGATCTATGGCTACACCTTC
CDR3 length: 10; clone size: few; J gene: TRBJ2-5; V gene: TRBV29-1; D gene: -; CDR3 protein: CSVVEETQYF; CDR3 DNA: TGCAGCGTTGTAGAAGAGACCCAGTACTTC
CDR3 length: 14; clone size: -; J gene: TRBJ2-2; V gene: TRBV29-1; D gene: -; CDR3 protein: CSVGPGTRAGELFF; CDR3 DNA: TGCAGCGTAGGCCCCGGGACCCGAGCCGGGGAGCTGTTTTTT